The T cell receptor beta chain under discussion was sequenced for a study of blood T cell repertoires in COVID-19. About the research overall: COVID-19 samples collected from the United States, Italy and Spain covered acute and convalescent phases. Sources were T cells, B-cell-depleted T cells, or PBMCs; the material itself was cDNA or gDNA.

Germline V gene data show CDR1 as GTSNPN and CDR2 as SVGIG (reference sequence). CDR3 length: 15 residues. Trimming pared 5 bases from V and 3 bases from J, leaving 19 bases between. Authors' processing steps: Amplification of reference gene primers was used by the study to estimate nucleated cell counts. Clones were sequenced by immunoSEQ multiplex PCR, and TCRdb holds only the in-frame ones, with some missing. D and trimming come from the DNA, and the V and J calls and clone size come from that table. Of fewer than 50,000 clones listed, less than 80% are singletons. The V call is TRBV30, the J call TRBJ2-5; D is possibly TRBD2 (5 bases). Source material: peripheral blood. The sequence came from a man aged 65-85 years with acute or convalescent COVID-19. This chain's CDR3 is CAWLRLGIQEETQYF. CDR3 sequence (DNA): TGTGCCTGGTTGAGACTCGGGATCCAAGAAGAGACCCAGTACTTC.